Here is one T cell receptor beta chain with its context. The data were obtained in a study of blood T cells in healthy people across ages. Combining a sample-barcoded 5' primer with a J-beta primer mix, a second PCR ran for about 6 to 11 cycles. Paired-end reads containing CDR3 totaled no fewer than 3 million for each sample. MiXCR was run by TCRdb on the 5' RACE reads, yielding one entry per CDR3 protein. The table has 1.8 million or so distinct CDR3 sequences, around 42% seen once; the top ten hold roughly 24%. This CDR3 is 16 amino acids long. CDR1 and CDR2 (germline): MNHNY, SVGAGI (reference sequence). The J segment lost 2 bases and the V segment lost 0 bases, leaving 6 bases of the junction unmatched.

Material: blood. The chain couples TRBV6-6 to TRBJ2-7; TRBD2 matches 8 bases. The TCR was taken from a human donor in good health. The CDR3 nucleotides read TGTGCCAGCAGTTACTCTTTAGCGGGGACGGCCTACGAGCAGTACTTC. Translating gives CASSYSLAGTAYEQYF.